The T cell receptor beta chain under discussion was sequenced for a study of T-cell reconstitution after alpha-beta-depleted transplantation in children. Preparing the TCRbeta library involved the use of unique molecular identifiers. TCRdb used MiXCR to reprocess the PCR reads, holding one entry per CDR3 protein. The repertoire has approximately 230,000 distinct CDR3 sequences, about 25% of them found once; the top ten carry over 2.5%. The CDR3 totals 15 residues. The V and J ends lost 7 bases and 7 bases respectively, with 20 bases between them. Germline V CDR1 and CDR2: SGHAT, FQNNGV. Material: PBMCs, obtained before TCRalphabeta/CD19-depleted stem cell transplant. This TCR came from a girl aged 2-10 years with Fanconi anemia, due to receive a stem cell transplant. This rearrangement joins TRBV11-2 to TRBJ2-4, with D uncertain. Written as DNA, the CDR3 is TGTGCCAGCACCCTCACGGGTGGATTGGGGAACATTCAGTACTTC. Its protein product is CASTLTGGLGNIQYF. The variable domain in full, with the rest retrieved from reference TRBV11-2 and TRBJ2-4, is EAGVAQSPRYKIIEKRQSVAFWCNPISGHATLYWYQQILGQGPKLLIQFQNNGVVDDSQLPKDRFSAERLKGVDSTLKIQPAKLEDSAVYLCASTLTGGLGNIQYFGAGTRLSVL.